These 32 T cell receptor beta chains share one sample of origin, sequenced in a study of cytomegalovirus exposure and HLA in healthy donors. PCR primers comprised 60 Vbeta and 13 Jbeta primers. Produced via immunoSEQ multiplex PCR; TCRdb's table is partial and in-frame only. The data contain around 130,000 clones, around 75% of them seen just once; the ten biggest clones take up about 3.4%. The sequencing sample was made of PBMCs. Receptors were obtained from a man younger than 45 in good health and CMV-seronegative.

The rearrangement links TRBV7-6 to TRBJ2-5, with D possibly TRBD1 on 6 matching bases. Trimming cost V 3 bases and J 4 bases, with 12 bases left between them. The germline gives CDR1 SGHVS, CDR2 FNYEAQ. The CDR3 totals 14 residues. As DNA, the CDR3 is TGTGCCAGCAGCTTTGGGGGCAATGCAGAGACCCAGTACTTC. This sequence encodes CASSFGGNAETQYF.

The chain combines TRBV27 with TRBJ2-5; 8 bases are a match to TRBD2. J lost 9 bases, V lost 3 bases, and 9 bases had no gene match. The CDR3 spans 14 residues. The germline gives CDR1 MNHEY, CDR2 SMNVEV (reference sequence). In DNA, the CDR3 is TGTGCCAGCAGTTTTAGAAGCGGGGGAGGTTCCCAGTACTTC. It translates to CASSFRSGGGSQYF.

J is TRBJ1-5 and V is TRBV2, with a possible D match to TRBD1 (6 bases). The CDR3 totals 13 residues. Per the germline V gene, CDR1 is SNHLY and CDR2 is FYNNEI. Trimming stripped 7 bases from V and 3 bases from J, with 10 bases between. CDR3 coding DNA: TGTGCCAGCACCAGACAGGACAATCAGCCCCAGCATTTT. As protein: CASTRQDNQPQHF.

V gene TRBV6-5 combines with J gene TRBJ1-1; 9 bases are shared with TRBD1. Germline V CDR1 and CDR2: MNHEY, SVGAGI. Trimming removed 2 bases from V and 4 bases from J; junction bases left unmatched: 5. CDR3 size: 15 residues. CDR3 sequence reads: CASSYRRQGGTEAFF. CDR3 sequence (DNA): TGTGCCAGCAGTTACCGTCGACAGGGGGGCACTGAAGCTTTCTTT.

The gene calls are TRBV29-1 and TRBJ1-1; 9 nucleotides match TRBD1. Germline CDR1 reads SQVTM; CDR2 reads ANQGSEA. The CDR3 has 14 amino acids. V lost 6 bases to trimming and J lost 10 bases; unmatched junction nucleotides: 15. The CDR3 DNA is TGCAGCGTAAACTTATCCGGGACAGGGTTTGGAGCTTTCTTT. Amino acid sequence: CSVNLSGTGFGAFF.

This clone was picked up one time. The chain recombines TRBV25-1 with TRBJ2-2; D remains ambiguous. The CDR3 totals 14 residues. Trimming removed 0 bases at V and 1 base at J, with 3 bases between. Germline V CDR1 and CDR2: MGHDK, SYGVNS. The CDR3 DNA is TGTGCCAGCAGTGAATACGGGAACACCGGGGAGCTGTTTTTT. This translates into CASSEYGNTGELFF.

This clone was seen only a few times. CDR3 bases: TGTGCCACCAGCATTAATCTAGACAGACTGGGCTCCTACGAGCAGTACTTC. This gives the protein CATSINLDRLGSYEQYF. The chain is built from TRBV15 and TRBJ2-7, with a tentative D call TRBD1 (5 bases). The CDR3 consists of 17 residues. Trimming removed 4 bases from V and 0 bases from J, with 19 bases in between. Germline CDR1 LNHNV, CDR2 YYDKDF (reference sequence). The full variable domain, in which reference TRBV15 and TRBJ2-7 provide the parts outside the CDR3, is DAMVIQNPRYQVTQFGKPVTLSCSQTLNHNVMYWYQQKSSQAPKLLFHYYDKDFNNEADTPDNFQSRRPNTSFCFLDIRSPGLGDTAMYLCATSINLDRLGSYEQYFGPGTRLTVT.

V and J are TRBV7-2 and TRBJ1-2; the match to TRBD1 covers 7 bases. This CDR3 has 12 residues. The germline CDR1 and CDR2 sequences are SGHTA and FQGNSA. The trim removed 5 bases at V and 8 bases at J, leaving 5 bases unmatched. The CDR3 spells CASSPGQLGYTF. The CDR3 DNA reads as TGTGCCAGCAGCCCGGGACAGTTGGGCTACACCTTC.

The CDR3 sequence: CASNGQISGNEQFF. CDR3 nucleotide sequence: TGTGCCAGCAACGGACAGATATCCGGCAATGAGCAGTTCTTC. The genes are TRBV9 and TRBJ2-1; tentative D call: TRBD1 (6 bases). The CDR3 has 14 residues. In germline, CDR1 is SGDLS, CDR2 YYNGEE. V lost 6 bases, J lost 6 bases, and 16 bases lay in between.

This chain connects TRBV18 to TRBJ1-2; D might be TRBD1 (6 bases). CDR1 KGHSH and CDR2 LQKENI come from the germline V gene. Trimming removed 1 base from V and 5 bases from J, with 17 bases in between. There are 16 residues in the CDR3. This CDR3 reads CASSPQQGAGEYGYTF. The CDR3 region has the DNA TGTGCCAGCTCACCACAACAGGGCGCAGGGGAGTATGGCTACACCTTC.

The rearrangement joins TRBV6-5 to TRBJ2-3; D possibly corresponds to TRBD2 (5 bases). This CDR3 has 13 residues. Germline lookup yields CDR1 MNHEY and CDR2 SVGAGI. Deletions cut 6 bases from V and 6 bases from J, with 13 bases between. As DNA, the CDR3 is TGTGCCAGCAGGGGCGGGTCGGCGGATACGCAGTATTTT. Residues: CASRGGSADTQYF.

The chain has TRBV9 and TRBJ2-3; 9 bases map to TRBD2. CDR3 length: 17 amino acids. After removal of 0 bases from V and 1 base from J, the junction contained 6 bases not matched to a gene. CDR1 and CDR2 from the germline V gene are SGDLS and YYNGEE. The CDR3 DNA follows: TGTGCCAGCAGCGTAGTCCAAGCGGGGGGAGGCACAGATACGCAGTATTTT. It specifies CASSVVQAGGGTDTQYF.

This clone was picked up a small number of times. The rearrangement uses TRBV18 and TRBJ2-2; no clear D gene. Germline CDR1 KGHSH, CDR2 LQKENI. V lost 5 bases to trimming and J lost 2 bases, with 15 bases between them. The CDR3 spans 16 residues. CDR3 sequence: CASSSILQTNTGELFF. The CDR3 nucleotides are TGTGCCAGCTCATCAATTTTACAGACCAACACCGGGGAGCTGTTTTTT.

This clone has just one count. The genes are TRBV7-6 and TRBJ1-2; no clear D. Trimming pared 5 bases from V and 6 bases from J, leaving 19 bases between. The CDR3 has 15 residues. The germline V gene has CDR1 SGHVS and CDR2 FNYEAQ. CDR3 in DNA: TGTGCCAGCAGCCCCCAAGAAGCGCCCTTTAATGGCTACACCTTC. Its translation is CASSPQEAPFNGYTF.

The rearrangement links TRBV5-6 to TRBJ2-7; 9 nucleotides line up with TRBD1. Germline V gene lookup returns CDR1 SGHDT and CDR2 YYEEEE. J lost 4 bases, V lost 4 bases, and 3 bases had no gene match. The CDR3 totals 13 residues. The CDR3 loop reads CASSQDRGYEQYV. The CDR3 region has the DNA TGTGCCAGCAGCCAGGACAGGGGATACGAGCAGTACGTC.

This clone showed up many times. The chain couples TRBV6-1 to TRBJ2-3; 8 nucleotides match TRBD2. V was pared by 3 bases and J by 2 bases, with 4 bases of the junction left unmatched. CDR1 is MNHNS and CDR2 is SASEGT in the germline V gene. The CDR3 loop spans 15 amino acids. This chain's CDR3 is CASSETGGVTDTQYF. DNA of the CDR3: TGTGCCAGCAGTGAGACGGGGGGGGTCACAGATACGCAGTATTTT.

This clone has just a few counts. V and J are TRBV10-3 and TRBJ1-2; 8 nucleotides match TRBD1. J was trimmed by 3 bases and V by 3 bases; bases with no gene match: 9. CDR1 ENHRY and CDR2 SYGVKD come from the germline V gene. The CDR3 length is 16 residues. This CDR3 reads CAISEKTGEMYYGYTF. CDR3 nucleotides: TGTGCCATCAGTGAAAAGACAGGGGAAATGTACTATGGCTACACCTTC.

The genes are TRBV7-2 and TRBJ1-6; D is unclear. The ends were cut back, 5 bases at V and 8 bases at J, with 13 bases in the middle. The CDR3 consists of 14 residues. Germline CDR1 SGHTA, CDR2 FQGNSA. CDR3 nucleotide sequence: TGTGCCAGCAGCCATCGGCAGGTTTATTCACCCCTCCACTTT. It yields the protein CASSHRQVYSPLHF.

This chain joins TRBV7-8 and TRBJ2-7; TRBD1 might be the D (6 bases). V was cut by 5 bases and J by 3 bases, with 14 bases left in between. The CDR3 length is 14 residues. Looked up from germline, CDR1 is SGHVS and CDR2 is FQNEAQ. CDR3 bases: TGTGCCAGCAGCCAACCCCAGGGGATCTACGAGCAGTACTTC. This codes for CASSQPQGIYEQYF.

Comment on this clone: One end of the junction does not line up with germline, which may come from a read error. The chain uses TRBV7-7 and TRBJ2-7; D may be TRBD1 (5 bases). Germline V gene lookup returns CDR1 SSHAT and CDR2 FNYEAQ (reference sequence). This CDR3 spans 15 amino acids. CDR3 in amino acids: CASSLVDTSAYEQYF. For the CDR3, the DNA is TGTGCTAGCAGCTTAGTGGACACTTCTGCGTACGAGCAGTACTTC.

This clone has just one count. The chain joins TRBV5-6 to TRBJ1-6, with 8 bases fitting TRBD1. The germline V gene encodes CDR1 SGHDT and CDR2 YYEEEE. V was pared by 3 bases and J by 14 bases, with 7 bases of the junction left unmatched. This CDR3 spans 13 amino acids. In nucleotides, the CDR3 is TGTGCCAGCAGCTATTCAGGGGGCAGGTCCCTCCACTTT. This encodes CASSYSGGRSLHF.

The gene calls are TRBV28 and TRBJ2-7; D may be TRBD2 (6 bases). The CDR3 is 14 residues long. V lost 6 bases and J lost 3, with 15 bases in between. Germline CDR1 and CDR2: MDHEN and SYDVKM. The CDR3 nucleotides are TGTGCCAGCAGAAAGACCGGCGGGGTCTACGAGCAGTACTTC. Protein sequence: CASRKTGGVYEQYF. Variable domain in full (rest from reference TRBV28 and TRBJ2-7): DVKVTQSSRYLVKRTGEKVFLECVQDMDHENMFWYRQDPGLGLRLIYFSYDVKMKEKGDIPEGYSVSREKKERFSLILESASTNQTSMYLCASRKTGGVYEQYFGPGTRLTVT.

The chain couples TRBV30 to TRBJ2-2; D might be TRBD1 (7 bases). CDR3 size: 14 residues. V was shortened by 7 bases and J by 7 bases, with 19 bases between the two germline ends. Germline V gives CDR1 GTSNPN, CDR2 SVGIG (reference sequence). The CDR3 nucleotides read TGTGCCTTTTCCTGGACAGGAGGGTTCGGGGAGCTGTTTTTT. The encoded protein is CAFSWTGGFGELFF. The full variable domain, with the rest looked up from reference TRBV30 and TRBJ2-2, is SQTIHQWPATLVQPVGSPLSLECTVEGTSNPNLYWYRQAAGRGLQLLFYSVGIGQISSEVPQNLSASRPQDRQFILSSKKLLLSDSGFYLCAFSWTGGFGELFFGEGSRLTVL.

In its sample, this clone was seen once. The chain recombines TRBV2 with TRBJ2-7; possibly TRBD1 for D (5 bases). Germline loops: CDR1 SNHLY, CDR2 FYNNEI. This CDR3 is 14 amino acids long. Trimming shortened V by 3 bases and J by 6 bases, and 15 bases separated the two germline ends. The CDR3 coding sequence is TGTGCCAGCAGTGAGACAGACGCTTGGCCCGAGCAGTACTTC. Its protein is CASSETDAWPEQYF.

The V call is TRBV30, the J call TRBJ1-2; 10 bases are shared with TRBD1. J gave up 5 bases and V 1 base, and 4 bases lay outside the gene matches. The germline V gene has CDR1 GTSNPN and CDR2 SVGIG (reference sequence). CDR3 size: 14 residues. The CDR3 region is CAWSGQGADYGYTF. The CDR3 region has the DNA TGTGCCTGGAGTGGACAGGGGGCGGATTATGGCTACACCTTC.

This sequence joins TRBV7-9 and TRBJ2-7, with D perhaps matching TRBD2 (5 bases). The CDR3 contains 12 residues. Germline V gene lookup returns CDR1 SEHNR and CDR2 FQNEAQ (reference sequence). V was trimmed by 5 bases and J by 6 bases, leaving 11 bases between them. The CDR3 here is CASSPAASEQYF. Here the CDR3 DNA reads TGTGCCAGCAGCCCAGCGGCCTCCGAGCAGTACTTC. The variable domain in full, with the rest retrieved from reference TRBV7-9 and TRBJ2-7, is DTGVSQNPRHKITKRGQNVTFRCDPISEHNRLYWYRQTLGQGPEFLTYFQNEAQLEKSRLLSDRFSAERPKGSFSTLEIQRTEQGDSAMYLCASSPAASEQYFGPGTRLTVT.

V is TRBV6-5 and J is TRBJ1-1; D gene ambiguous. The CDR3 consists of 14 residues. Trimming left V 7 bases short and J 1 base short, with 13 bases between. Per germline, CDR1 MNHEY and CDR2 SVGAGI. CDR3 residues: CASKPQTRNTEAFF. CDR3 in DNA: TGTGCCAGCAAGCCCCAAACGAGGAACACTGAAGCTTTCTTT.

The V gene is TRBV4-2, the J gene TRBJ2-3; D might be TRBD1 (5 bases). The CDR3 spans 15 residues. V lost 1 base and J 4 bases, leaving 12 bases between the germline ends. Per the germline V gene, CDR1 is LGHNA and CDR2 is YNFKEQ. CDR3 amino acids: CASSQGGLGADTQYF. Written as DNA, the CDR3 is TGTGCCAGCAGCCAAGGGGGCCTTGGGGCAGATACGCAGTATTTT.

The CDR3 region is CASSQLGGGTEAFF. The CDR3 DNA follows: TGCGCCAGCAGCCAATTAGGAGGAGGGACTGAAGCTTTCTTT. The V call is TRBV4-1, the J call TRBJ1-1; D gene uncertain. V was trimmed by 2 bases and J by 5 bases, leaving 12 bases between them. The CDR3 is 14 amino acids. Germline V gives CDR1 MGHRA, CDR2 YSYEKL.

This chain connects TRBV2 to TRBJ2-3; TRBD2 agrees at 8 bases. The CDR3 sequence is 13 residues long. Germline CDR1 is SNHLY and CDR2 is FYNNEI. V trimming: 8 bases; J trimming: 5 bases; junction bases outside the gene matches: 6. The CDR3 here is CASGAGAGDTQYF. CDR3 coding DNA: TGTGCCAGCGGAGCGGGAGCCGGAGATACGCAGTATTTT.

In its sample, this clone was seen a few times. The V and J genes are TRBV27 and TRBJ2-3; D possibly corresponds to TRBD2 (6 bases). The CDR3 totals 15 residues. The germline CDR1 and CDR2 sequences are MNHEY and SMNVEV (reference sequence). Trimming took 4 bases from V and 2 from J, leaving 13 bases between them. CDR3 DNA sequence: TGTGCCAGCAGTTCCCGGGACTCGACCACAGATACGCAGTATTTT. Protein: CASSSRDSTTDTQYF.

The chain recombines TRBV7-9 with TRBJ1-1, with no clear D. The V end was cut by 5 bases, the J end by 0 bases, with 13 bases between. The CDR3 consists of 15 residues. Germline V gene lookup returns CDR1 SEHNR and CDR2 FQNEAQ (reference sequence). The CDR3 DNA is TGTGCCAGCAGCGCCACCCCTAGTCTGAACACTGAAGCTTTCTTT. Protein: CASSATPSLNTEAFF. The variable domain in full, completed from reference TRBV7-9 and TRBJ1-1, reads DTGVSQNPRHKITKRGQNVTFRCDPISEHNRLYWYRQTLGQGPEFLTYFQNEAQLEKSRLLSDRFSAERPKGSFSTLEIQRTEQGDSAMYLCASSATPSLNTEAFFGQGTRLTVV.